The T cell receptor beta chain described here comes from a study of metastatic and nonmetastatic thyroid tumors. Study-level information: The study looked at repertoires side by side in blood and in tumor or nodule tissue from malignant and benign thyroid patients.

J was trimmed by 2 bases and V by 1 base; bases with no gene match: 12. CDR3 length: 19 amino acids. CDR1 is SGHTA, CDR2 FQGTGA, per germline. There are many counts of this clone. Its antigen remains unknown. From the PCR reads, TCRdb re-called clones with MiXCR. The sample lists more than 20,000 clones, around 19% seen once, with approximately 2.9% in the top ten. Nobody among the patients had been given any treatment before thyroid surgery. Study-wide findings and caveats: For both blood and tumor, malignant thyroid tumors reportedly showed significantly higher TCR beta diversity than benign nodules did.

The J gene is TRBJ2-3, the V gene TRBV7-3; the match to TRBD2 covers 10 bases. Sample: adjacent normal tissue. The origin of this receptor is a male donor with papillary thyroid cancer or a benign thyroid nodule (not recorded which). Some clones in this sample may be carry-over from other donors' samples. The DNA of the CDR3 is TGTGCCAGCAGCTTAAGGCGGTCAGGGCTAGCGGGAGCCACAGATACGCAGTATTTT. Its translation is CASSLRRSGLAGATDTQYF.